Listed here is a single T cell receptor (beta chain). What antigen it recognizes has not been identified. No quality values exist for individual bases; no much larger clone is one base distant. The data originate from a study of shared clonotypes between healthy human individuals (dated by TCRdb to about 2020). With respect to the entire study: A couple of women and three men aged 18 to 49 years were included in the cohort. For each donor, three plates each were used for CD4 naive and CD4 memory, two plates were used for CD8 naive, and one plate was used for CD8 memory. Blood TCR repertoires of 5 or 6 healthy adults were deeply sequenced to estimate repertoire size and the extent of clonotype sharing between individuals. Libraries were prepared and TCR repertoires were sequenced by different laboratories using diverse techniques, in order to increase sequencing depth and limit assay-specific biases. Between about 0.8 and 9 billion PBMCs per donor were obtained by leukapheresis.

Using the deep immunoSEQ assay, TCR CDR3 regions were amplified from genomic DNA by multiplex PCR. Extracted genomic DNA from each cell subset was spread evenly across all wells of several immunoSEQ 96-well plates, with each plate serving as a replicate. For sorted subsets, each replicate PCR was loaded with 200 ng genomic DNA, equivalent to 30,000 to 35,000 T cell genomes. Purified libraries were quantified with a Qubit 3.0 fluorometer, sized on a Bioanalyzer 2100, and re-quantified with the KAPA Library Quantification kit. Every immunoSEQ 96-well plate was sequenced on a dedicated single-read 150-cycle Illumina NextSeq 550 flow cell. For the original study's pipeline: Because the immunoSEQ output included only junctional sequences and no quality scores, the filtering could not be the same as the filtering used for full-length reads. To assign V/J genes and CDR3, sequences were annotated against IMGT germline references using PyIR, a Python wrapper for IgBLAST v1.9. Reads with weak V/J assignments (E-value above 1e-6), missing CDR3, stop codons, out-of-frame junctions, or ambiguous translated residues were removed. A V3J clonotype was defined by an identical inferred V gene, J gene, and CDR3 amino acid sequence. Percentage overlap between repertoires was computed as shared unique clonotypes divided by the size of the smaller repertoire. Richness of each repertoire was evaluated using RTK rarefaction, the Chao1 estimator, and Recon v2.1 estimates of unobserved clonotypes. Generation probabilities were computed with OLGA for all TCRbeta clonotypes obtained by the gDNA method from several donors. TCRdb took this table from immuneACCESS and kept in-frame rearrangements with V and J called. Such tables lack part of the clones; where checked against another copy, unresolved V genes explain under half of the gap, and the rest is unexplained. V, J and clone size are taken as reported in that table, and D and trimming were inferred from the DNA itself. Across this sample there are about 2.1 million clones, with about 93% seen only once. The ten largest clonotypes hold more than 1.5% of the sample.

For the CD8 naive samples, CD45RO-negative cells were positively selected for CCR7, yielding a CD45RA+CCR7+ population from which TemRA cells were excluded. Healthy HIV-negative adults with no recently reported acute infections or vaccinations were included as donors. All donors were Caucasian adults living in Nashville, Tennessee, USA. Blood was collected by leukapheresis, and PBMCs were isolated by Ficoll-Histopaque density gradient centrifugation and then cryopreserved in liquid nitrogen vapor phase. Analytical flow cytometry was used to check the purity and quantity of each magnetically sorted T cell population. Each sorted fraction had its genomic DNA isolated and then quantified by UV absorbance on a Nanodrop 2000c. Broader findings and caveats from the paper: Because the study included a small number of donors, the genetic and exposure-history diversity represented was limited. Compared with non-shared clonotypes, the clonotypes found in all four sorted-subset donors had higher generation probabilities. Across several donors, about 5% of naive CD4, roughly 3.3% of naive CD8, around 2.5% of memory CD4, and approximately 0.4% of memory CD8 clonotypes were shared. Naive subsets generally had larger estimated clonotype richness than memory subsets. Pairwise subsampling led to the expectation that sequencing depth would affect the degree of clonotype sharing among donors. Only blood was sampled, and tissue TCR repertoires likely differ from those in blood. Rarefaction of sorted-subset datasets indicated incomplete sequencing despite the large sequencing depth.

Trimming at the junction amounts to 6 bases on V and 10 bases on J, and the germline ends lie 22 bases apart. Its CDR3 holds 14 amino acids, cysteine through phenylalanine. The entry retains the CDR3 DNA only, 42 bases that are in frame from base 1. The germline V gene provides CDR1 SQVTM and CDR2 ANQGSEA. The sequence is built from TRBV29-1 and TRBJ2-1; TRBD1 is perhaps the D gene, given 5 matching bases. Sequencing used naive CD8+ T cells from PBMCs. The cell subset or site label, as the study defines it: CD45RA+CCR7+. This TCR derives from a man aged 18 to 30 in good health. Some clones in this sample may be carry-over from other donors' samples. The CDR3: CSVRTDIPSREQFF. The DNA reads as follows: TGCAGCGTCCGAACGGACATCCCTTCCCGGGAGCAGTTCTTC.